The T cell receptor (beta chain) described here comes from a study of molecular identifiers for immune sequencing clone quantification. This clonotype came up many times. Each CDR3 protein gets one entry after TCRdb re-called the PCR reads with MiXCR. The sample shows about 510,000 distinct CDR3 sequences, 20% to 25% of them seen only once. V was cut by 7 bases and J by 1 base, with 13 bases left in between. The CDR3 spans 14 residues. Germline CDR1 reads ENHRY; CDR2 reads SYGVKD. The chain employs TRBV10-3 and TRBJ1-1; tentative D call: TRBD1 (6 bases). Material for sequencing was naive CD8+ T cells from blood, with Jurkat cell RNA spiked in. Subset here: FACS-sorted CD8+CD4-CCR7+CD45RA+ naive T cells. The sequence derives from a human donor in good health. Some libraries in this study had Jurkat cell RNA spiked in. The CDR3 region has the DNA TGTGCCATCAAGGGCGTGGGGGCGAACACTGAAGCTTTCTTT. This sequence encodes CAIKGVGANTEAFF.